The clone carrying this TCR beta chain was recorded at least ten times. Its antigen remains unidentified. The data belong to a study of T-cell reconstitution after alpha-beta-depleted transplantation in children. Regarding the study as a whole: Reported findings indicate that, about two months after transplant, alpha-beta T cells came from several hundred expanded clones, which were derived from non-depleted graft cells.

The V gene's germline CDR1 is MNHEY and CDR2 SMNVEV (reference sequence). The CDR3 totals 14 residues. The ends were cut back, 2 bases at V and 6 bases at J, with 10 bases in the middle. Using unique molecular identifiers, the investigators prepared the TCRbeta library. TCRdb re-derived calls from the PCR reads in MiXCR, one entry per CDR3 protein. The profile shows hundreds of thousands of distinct CDR3 sequences, approximately 10% of them singletons. The J gene is TRBJ2-2, the V gene TRBV27, with a weak D call TRBD2 (5 bases). The receptor comes from a child aged 2 to 10 with inherited bone marrow failure, due to receive a stem cell transplant. The material sequenced was PBMCs, taken before TCRalphabeta/CD19-depleted stem cell transplant. CDR3 nucleotide sequence: TGTGCCAGCAGTTTAGAGCGGTCCTCCGGGGAGCTGTTTTTT. Translation: CASSLERSSGELFF.